This T cell receptor (beta chain) stems from a study of blood T cell repertoires in COVID-19. Study overall: Samples of COVID-19 (acute and convalescent) were obtained from the United States, Italy and Spain. T cells, B-cell-depleted T cells, or PBMCs provided the cDNA or gDNA that served as material.

This clone has more than one count but fewer than ten. V was cut by 5 bases and J by 8 bases, with 12 bases left in between. In germline, CDR1 is LNHDA, CDR2 SQIVND (reference sequence). This CDR3 is built from 13 residues. Authors' data handling: Amplification of reference gene primers was used by the study to estimate nucleated cell counts. The assay was immunoSEQ multiplex PCR, and TCRdb's table has in-frame clones only and misses some. That table furnishes V, J and clone size, whereas the DNA furnished D and trimming. This table holds about 90,000 clones, about 80% found once. Sequenced: peripheral blood. The receptor's source is a man between 60 and 75 years old with acute or convalescent COVID-19. The chain carries TRBV19 and TRBJ1-4; D remains ambiguous. This CDR3 reads CASSPPEAEKLFF. The CDR3 region has the DNA TGTGCCAGTAGTCCCCCGGAGGCGGAAAAACTGTTTTTT.